This is a list of T cell receptor beta chains from one sample in a study of shared T cell receptors in the human thymus. The protocol was immunoSEQ multiplex PCR, while the TCRdb copy is restricted to in-frame clones and leaves out a portion. The table records 450,000 to 650,000 clones, about 84% of them present only once. These data also formed part of another study, on human thymus T cells.

Sequencing was performed on thymocytes. The receptors shown here come from a boy under three years old with a congenital heart defect. The CDR3 runs from the conserved cysteine through the conserved F or W. The listing skips clone size in some rows; elsewhere it reads once, few, many or a size class.

clone_size j_call v_call cdr3_aa
once TRBJ2-1 TRBV11-3 CARFGDRGQNEQFF
few TRBJ2-7 TRBV28 CASSFPSGSYEQYF
. TRBJ1-2 TRBV4-3 CASSHSRTGSYGYTF
. TRBJ2-7 TRBV6-6 CASSTGQGDCEQYF
. TRBJ2-5 TRBV5-1 CASSRTMTGGGETQYF
. TRBJ2-3 TRBV6-4 CASKVAGPAQYF
. TRBJ2-5 TRBV6-1 CASSEGDNSFPPNETQYF
. TRBJ2-1 TRBV27 CASSLSRLDHNEQFF
. TRBJ2-7 TRBV14 CASSPTGKEAPNYEQYF
. TRBJ1-5 TRBV6-5 CASGENSGQPQHF
. TRBJ2-1 TRBV7-2 CASSLGDFPGAEQFF
. TRBJ2-7 TRBV6-1 CASSEQYEQYF
once TRBJ1-2 TRBV14 CASSLRVNYGYTF
. TRBJ2-7 TRBV27 CASTGTPPHEQYF
. TRBJ2-1 TRBV28 CASSYGTYSYNEQFF
. TRBJ1-4 TRBV11-2 CASSLRGVGQAGEKLFF
. TRBJ1-3 TRBV27 CASSPRTGGNTIYF
. TRBJ2-3 TRBV5-6 CASSLVGDEVGRTDTQYF
once TRBJ2-7 TRBV7-6 CASSPGTGAYEQYF
. TRBJ1-1 TRBV30 CAWRPDRRNEAFF
. TRBJ1-5 TRBV19 CASSPASGYLSNQPQHF
few TRBJ2-3 TRBV6-5 CASRTGSDTQYF
. TRBJ1-1 TRBV7-2 CASSLERITEAFF
. TRBJ1-4 TRBV30 CAARDRLEKLFF
. TRBJ2-5 TRBV11-3 CASSVRGVLQETQYF
. TRBJ1-3 TRBV19 CASRSGGNTIYF
. TRBJ2-5 TRBV4-1 CASSQSLAGEETQYF